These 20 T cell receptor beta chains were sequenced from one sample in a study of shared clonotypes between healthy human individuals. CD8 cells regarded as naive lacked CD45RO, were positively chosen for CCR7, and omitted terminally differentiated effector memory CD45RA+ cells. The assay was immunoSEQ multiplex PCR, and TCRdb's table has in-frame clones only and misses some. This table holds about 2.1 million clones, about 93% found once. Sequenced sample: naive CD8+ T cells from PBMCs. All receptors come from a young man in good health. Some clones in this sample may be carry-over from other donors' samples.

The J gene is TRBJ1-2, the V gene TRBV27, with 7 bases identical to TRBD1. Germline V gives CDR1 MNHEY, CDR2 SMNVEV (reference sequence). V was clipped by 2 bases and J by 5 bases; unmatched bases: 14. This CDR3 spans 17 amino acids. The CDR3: CASSLGVPQGGQYGYTF. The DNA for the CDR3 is TGTGCCAGCAGTTTAGGGGTCCCACAAGGGGGCCAATATGGCTACACCTTC.

The CDR3 sequence is CSVAYGSEVTDTQYF. The CDR3 DNA is TGCAGCGTTGCTTATGGTAGCGAGGTCACAGATACGCAGTATTTT. V gene TRBV29-1 combines with J gene TRBJ2-3; maybe TRBD2 (5 bases). The V and J ends lost 4 bases and 2 bases respectively, with 16 bases between them. Germline V lookup: CDR1 SQVTM, CDR2 ANQGSEA. The CDR3 is 15 amino acids.

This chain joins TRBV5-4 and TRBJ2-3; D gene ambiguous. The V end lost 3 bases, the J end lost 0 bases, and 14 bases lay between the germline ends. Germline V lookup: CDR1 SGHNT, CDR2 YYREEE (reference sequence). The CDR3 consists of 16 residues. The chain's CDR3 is CASSSRTFTSTDTQYF. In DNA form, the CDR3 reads TGTGCCAGCAGCTCCAGGACCTTCACCAGCACAGATACGCAGTATTTT.

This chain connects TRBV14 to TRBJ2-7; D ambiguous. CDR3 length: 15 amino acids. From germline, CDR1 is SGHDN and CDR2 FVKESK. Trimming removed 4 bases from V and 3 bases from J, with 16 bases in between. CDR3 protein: CASSPVLSPFYEQYF. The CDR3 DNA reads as TGTGCCAGCAGCCCGGTCCTAAGCCCATTCTACGAGCAGTACTTC.

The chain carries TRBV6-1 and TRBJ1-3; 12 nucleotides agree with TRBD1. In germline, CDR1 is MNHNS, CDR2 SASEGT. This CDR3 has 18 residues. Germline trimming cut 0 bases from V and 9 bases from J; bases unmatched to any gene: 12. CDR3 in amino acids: CASSEAGHRDRGQITIYF. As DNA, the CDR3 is TGTGCCAGCAGTGAAGCGGGACACCGGGACAGGGGGCAGATCACCATATATTTT.

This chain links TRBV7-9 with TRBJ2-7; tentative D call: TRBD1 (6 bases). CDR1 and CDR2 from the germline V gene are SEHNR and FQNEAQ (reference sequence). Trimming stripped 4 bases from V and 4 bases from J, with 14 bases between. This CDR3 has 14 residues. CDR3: CASSSRDTEYEQYF. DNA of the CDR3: TGTGCCAGCAGCTCCCGGGACACCGAATACGAGCAGTACTTC.

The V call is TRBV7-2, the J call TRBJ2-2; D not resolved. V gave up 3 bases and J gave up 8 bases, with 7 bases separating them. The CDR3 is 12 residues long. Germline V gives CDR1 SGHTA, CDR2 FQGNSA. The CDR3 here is CASSFVAGELFF. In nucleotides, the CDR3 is TGTGCCAGCAGCTTCGTGGCAGGGGAGCTGTTTTTT. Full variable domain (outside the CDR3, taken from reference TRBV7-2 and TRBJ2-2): GAGVSQSPSNKVTEKGKDVELRCDPISGHTALYWYRQSLGQGLEFLIYFQGNSAPDKSGLPSDRFSAERTGGSVSTLTIQRTQQEDSAVYLCASSFVAGELFFGEGSRLTVL.

The CDR3 sequence is CASSQGYGTGTTYEQYF. The CDR3 DNA reads as TGCGCCAGCAGCCAGGGCTACGGGACAGGGACCACCTACGAGCAGTACTTC. This chain connects TRBV4-3 to TRBJ2-7; TRBD1 aligns across 9 bases. The CDR3 has 17 amino acids. Trimming took 3 bases from V and 2 from J; bases not matched to a gene: 11. From germline, CDR1 is LGHNA and CDR2 YSLEER.

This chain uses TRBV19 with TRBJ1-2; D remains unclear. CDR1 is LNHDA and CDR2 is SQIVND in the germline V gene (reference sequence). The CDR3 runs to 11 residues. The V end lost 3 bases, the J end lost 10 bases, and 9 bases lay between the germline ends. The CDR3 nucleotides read TGTGCCAGTAGTATTGGCCTCAACTACACCTTC. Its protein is CASSIGLNYTF.

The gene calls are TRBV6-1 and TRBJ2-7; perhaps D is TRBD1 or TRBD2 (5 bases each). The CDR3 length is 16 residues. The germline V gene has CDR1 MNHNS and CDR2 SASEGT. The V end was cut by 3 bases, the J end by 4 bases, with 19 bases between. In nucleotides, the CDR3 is TGTGCCAGCAGTGAGGAGGTGGGTTTGGGGGTTTACGAGCAGTACTTC. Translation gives CASSEEVGLGVYEQYF.

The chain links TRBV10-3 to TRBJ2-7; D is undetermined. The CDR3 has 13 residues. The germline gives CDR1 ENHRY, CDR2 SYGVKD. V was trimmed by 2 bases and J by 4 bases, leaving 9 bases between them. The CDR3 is CAISETAKYEQYF. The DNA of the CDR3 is TGTGCCATCAGTGAGACGGCAAAATACGAGCAGTACTTC.

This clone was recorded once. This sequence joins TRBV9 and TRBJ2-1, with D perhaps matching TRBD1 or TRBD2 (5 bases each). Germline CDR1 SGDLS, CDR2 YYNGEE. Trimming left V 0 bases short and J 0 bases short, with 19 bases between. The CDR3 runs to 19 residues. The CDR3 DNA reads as TGTGCCAGCAGCGTAGGAAGTACGGGACGCCCGAGCTCCTACAATGAGCAGTTCTTC. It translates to CASSVGSTGRPSSYNEQFF.

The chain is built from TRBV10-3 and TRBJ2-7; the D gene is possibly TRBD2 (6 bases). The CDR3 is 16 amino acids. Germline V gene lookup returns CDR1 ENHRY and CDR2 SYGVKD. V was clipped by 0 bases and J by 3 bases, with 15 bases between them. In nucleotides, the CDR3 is TGTGCCATCAGTGAGTCTCTGAGGCTAGCGAGCTACGAGCAGTACTTC. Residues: CAISESLRLASYEQYF.

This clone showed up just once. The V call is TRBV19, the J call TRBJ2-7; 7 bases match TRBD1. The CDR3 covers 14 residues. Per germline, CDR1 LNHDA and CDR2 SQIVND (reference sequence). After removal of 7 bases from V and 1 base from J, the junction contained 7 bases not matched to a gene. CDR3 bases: TGTGCCAGTAAGCTCGGGACAGCTTCCTACGAGCAGTACTTC. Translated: CASKLGTASYEQYF.

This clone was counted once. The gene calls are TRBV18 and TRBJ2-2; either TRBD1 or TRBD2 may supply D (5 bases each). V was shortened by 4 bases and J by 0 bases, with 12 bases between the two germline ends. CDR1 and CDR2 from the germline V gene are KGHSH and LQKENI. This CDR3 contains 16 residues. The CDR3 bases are TGTGCCAGCTCACTGGGGGTCAGCGCGAACACCGGGGAGCTGTTTTTT. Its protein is CASSLGVSANTGELFF.

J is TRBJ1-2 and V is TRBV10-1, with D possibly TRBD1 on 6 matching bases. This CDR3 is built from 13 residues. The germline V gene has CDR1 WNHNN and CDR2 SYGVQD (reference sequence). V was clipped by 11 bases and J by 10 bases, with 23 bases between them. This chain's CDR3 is CAGGARVCADYTF. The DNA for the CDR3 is TGCGCCGGGGGGGCAAGGGTCTGCGCTGACTACACCTTC.

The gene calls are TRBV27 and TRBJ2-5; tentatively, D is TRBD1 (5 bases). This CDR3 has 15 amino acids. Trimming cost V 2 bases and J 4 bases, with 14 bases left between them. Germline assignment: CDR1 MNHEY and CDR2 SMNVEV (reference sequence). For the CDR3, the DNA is TGTGCCAGCAGTTTAGGGGCACTGGGGCCAGAGACCCAGTACTTC. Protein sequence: CASSLGALGPETQYF.

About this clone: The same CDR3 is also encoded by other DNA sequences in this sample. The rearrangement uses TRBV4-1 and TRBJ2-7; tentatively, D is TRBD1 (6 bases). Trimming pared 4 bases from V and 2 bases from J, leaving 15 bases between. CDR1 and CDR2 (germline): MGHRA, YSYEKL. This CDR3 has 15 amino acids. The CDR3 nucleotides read TGCGCCAGCAGCCCGTCAAGAGACAGGCCCTACGAGCAGTACTTC. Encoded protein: CASSPSRDRPYEQYF.

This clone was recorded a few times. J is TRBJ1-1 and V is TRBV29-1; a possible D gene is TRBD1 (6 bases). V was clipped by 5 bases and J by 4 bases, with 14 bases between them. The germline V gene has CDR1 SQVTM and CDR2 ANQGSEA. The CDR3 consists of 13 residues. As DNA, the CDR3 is TGCAGCGTTCTCGGGGGCGAGGCCACTGAAGCTTTCTTT. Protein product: CSVLGGEATEAFF. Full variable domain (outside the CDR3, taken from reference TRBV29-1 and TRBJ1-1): SAVISQKPSRDICQRGTSLTIQCQVDSQVTMMFWYRQQPGQSLTLIATANQGSEATYESGFVIDKFPISRPNLTFSTLTVSNMSPEDSSIYLCSVLGGEATEAFFGQGTRLTVV.

CDR3 DNA: TGTGCCAGCAGCCCCTGGGACATCCTTTACGAGCAGTACTTC. Protein: CASSPWDILYEQYF. The rearrangement joins TRBV9 to TRBJ2-7, with TRBD1 as a possible D gene (6 bases). This CDR3 spans 14 amino acids. Germline V gene sequence: CDR1 SGDLS, CDR2 YYNGEE. V was pared by 4 bases and J by 4 bases, with 15 bases between. The entire variable domain, with the rest obtained from reference TRBV9 and TRBJ2-7, is as follows: DSGVTQTPKHLITATGQRVTLRCSPRSGDLSVYWYQQSLDQGLQFLIQYYNGEERAKGNILERFSAQQFPDLHSELNLSSLELGDSALYFCASSPWDILYEQYFGPGTRLTVT.